This entry features one TCR beta chain sequence. Its target is unknown. These data originate in a study of tumor-infiltrating lymphocytes in primary liver carcinoma. Study-wide background: Tumors, staged T1-T3 N0M0, spanned 4.2 to 10 cm.

Co-extraction yielded RNA and DNA from about 20-30 mg of unsorted bulk tissue. The CDR3 runs 13 residues. The V gene's germline CDR1 is MGHRA and CDR2 YSYEKL. V was pared by 4 bases and J by 7 bases, with 5 bases of the junction left unmatched. The researchers produced TCR beta cDNA from around 500 ng total RNA with a constant-region primer. Slightly modified ARM-PCR served as the procedure for the TCR beta libraries. These libraries came from three rounds of nested multiplex PCR. In the first two PCR rounds, TRBV1-TRBV30 forward primers were paired with a C-beta reverse primer, and each round lasted roughly 10 cycles. TCRdb recomputed calls from the multiplex PCR reads with MiXCR, one row per CDR3 protein. The profile shows fewer than 85,000 distinct CDR3 sequences, roughly 69% of them singletons. Study-level findings and limits: Tumor samples exhibited a significantly greater top-250-clone fraction than blood samples (p = 0.039).

The rearrangement links TRBV4-1 to TRBJ2-7, with TRBD2 matching 9 bases. The sample comprised tumor-adjacent normal liver tissue. This TCR was sampled from a man aged 35 to 55 with primary liver carcinoma and hepatitis B virus infection. The CDR3 DNA sequence: TGCGCCAGCAGCCGAGGACTAGCGTTTGAGCAGTACTTC. The encoded protein is CASSRGLAFEQYF.